Listed below are T cell receptor beta chains from one sample, sequenced in a study of T-cell reconstitution after alpha-beta-depleted transplantation in children. TCRdb called the PCR reads again in MiXCR, with one record for every CDR3 protein. The data contain 250,000 to 400,000 distinct CDR3 sequences, approximately 23% of them singletons. The specimen comprised PBMCs, mostly from graft donor cells, sampled 180 days after TCRalphabeta/CD19-depleted stem cell transplant. The receptor source for this set is a male patient between 10 and 17 years old who had a stem cell transplant for acute lymphoblastic leukemia, so the T cells may come from the graft donor. The CDR3 runs from the conserved cysteine through the conserved F or W. A D gene is named only where the DNA matches it firmly. Size values are once, few and many counts, or a class for expanded clones, and some rows have none.

>TRBV5-1|many|TRBJ2-1|TRBD2
CASSFLAGGSNEQFF
TGCGCCAGCAGCTTCTTAGCGGGAGGGAGCAATGAGCAGTTCTTC
>TRBV11-1|-|TRBJ2-3|TRBD2
CASSLGSGTEYF
TGTGCCAGCAGCTTAGGTAGCGGGACGGAGTATTTT
>TRBV2|-|TRBJ2-1|-
CASSESDLYNEQFF
TGTGCCAGCAGTGAGTCGGACTTATACAATGAGCAGTTCTTC
>TRBV14|-|TRBJ2-2|-
CASSQVRGTGELFF
TGTGCCAGCAGCCAAGTACGGGGAACCGGGGAGCTGTTTTTT
>TRBV20-1|-|TRBJ2-7|-
CSARDPVSYEQYF
TGCAGTGCTAGAGATCCGGTTTCCTACGAGCAGTACTTC
>TRBV5-6|few|TRBJ1-1|-
CASSLLRGEAAEAFF
TGTGCCAGCAGCCTGCTTCGAGGGGAGGCCGCTGAAGCTTTCTTT
>TRBV5-1|-|TRBJ2-7|TRBD2
CASSLGLAGGQISYEQYF
TGCGCCAGCAGCTTGGGTCTAGCGGGGGGTCAAATTTCCTACGAGCAGTACTTC
>TRBV12-3/TRBV12-4|many|TRBJ1-1|-
CASSLLGTEAFF
TGTGCCAGCAGTTTGTTGGGGACTGAAGCTTTCTTT
>TRBV25-1|few|TRBJ2-7|-
CASRIGYEQYF
TGTGCCAGCAGAATAGGGTACGAGCAGTACTTC
>TRBV7-9|many|TRBJ2-1|TRBD2
CASSLAGTSGNGREQFF
TGTGCCAGCAGCTTAGCTGGGACTAGCGGGAACGGCAGGGAGCAGTTCTTC
>TRBV10-1|few|TRBJ2-3|-
CASSEWRDTDTQYF
TGCGCCAGCAGTGAGTGGCGGGACACAGATACGCAGTATTTT
>TRBV20-1|-|TRBJ2-4|-
CSPRTVAKNIQYF
TGCAGTCCTCGGACGGTAGCCAAAAACATTCAGTACTTC
>TRBV24-1|few|TRBJ2-5|-
CATSDDPLTDFQETQYF
TGTGCCACCAGTGATGATCCCTTGACGGATTTTCAAGAGACCCAGTACTTC
>TRBV5-6|-|TRBJ2-1|-
CASSLVNGARGEQFF
TGTGCCAGCAGCTTGGTTAACGGGGCACGGGGTGAGCAGTTCTTC
>TRBV7-3|few|TRBJ2-1|-
CASSLGDYHEQFF
TGTGCCAGCAGCCTAGGCGATTATCATGAGCAGTTCTTC
>TRBV5-1|-|TRBJ2-2|-
CASSPGVRGLFF
TGCGCCAGCAGCCCCGGAGTCCGAGGGCTGTTTTTT
>TRBV10-3|-|TRBJ1-2|-
CAIRELAGMFYGYTF
TGTGCCATCAGGGAATTGGCTGGGATGTTCTATGGCTACACCTTC
>TRBV9|few|TRBJ2-7|-
CASSVAGASYEQYF
TGTGCCAGCAGCGTAGCTGGTGCCTCCTACGAGCAGTACTTC
>TRBV10-1|many|TRBJ2-1|-
CASSESTGNNEQFF
TGCGCCAGCAGTGAGTCAACAGGGAACAATGAGCAGTTCTTC
>TRBV4-1|-|TRBJ2-7|-
CASSRGPRRNKTYEQYF
TGCGCCAGCAGCCGCGGACCGCGCCGAAACAAAACCTACGAGCAGTACTTC
>TRBV5-1|-|TRBJ2-3|-
CASSLERLTDTQYF
TGCGCCAGCAGCTTGGAACGGCTCACAGATACGCAGTATTTT
>TRBV5-4|few|TRBJ2-1|-
CASSLRAPTPHNEQFF
TGTGCCAGCAGCTTAAGGGCCCCGACACCCCACAATGAGCAGTTCTTC
>TRBV20-1|few|TRBJ2-2|-
CSASGIRNTGELFF
TGCAGTGCGTCCGGGATTAGGAACACCGGGGAGCTGTTTTTT
>TRBV6-4|-|TRBJ2-1|-
CASSDSYSYNEQFF
TGTGCCAGCAGTGACTCTTACTCCTACAATGAGCAGTTCTTC
>TRBV5-1|-|TRBJ2-5|-
CASSWGPGLGFETQYF
TGCGCCAGCAGCTGGGGTCCGGGACTGGGCTTCGAGACCCAGTACTTC
>TRBV25-1|once|TRBJ1-4|TRBD1
CASSGRVQGEEKPFF
TGTGCCAGCAGCGGGAGGGTACAGGGGGAGGAAAAACCGTTTTTT